This T cell receptor beta chain was identified during a study of cytomegalovirus exposure and HLA in healthy donors. The PCR had 60 Vbeta and 13 Jbeta primers. The table came from immunoSEQ multiplex PCR; TCRdb's copy has only in-frame clones and leaves some out. The table records tens of thousands of clones, 60% to 70% of them present only once. General study findings and limits: In an earlier analysis, about 87% or about 30%: the productive usage of most TCR beta V segments. Researchers catalogued approximately 170 TCR beta chains as cytomegalovirus-associated. Researchers reportedly found TCR beta sequences accurately predicted most subjects' HLA-A and HLA-B alleles.

Although they were nominally healthy when sampled, donors likely had unrecorded immune exposures. Notes on this clone: Its matching antigen is unknown.

This TCR came from a man aged 40-49 years in good health and CMV-seropositive. The sample was PBMCs.

CDR3 region: CASSLGTGDQPQHF. As DNA, the CDR3 is TGCGCCAGCAGCTTGGGGACAGGGGACCAGCCCCAGCATTTT. V usage is TRBV5-1 and J usage is TRBJ1-5; 9 nucleotides line up with TRBD1. J gave up 7 bases and V 0 bases, and 2 bases lay outside the gene matches. Germline CDR1 is SGHRS and CDR2 is YFSETQ. CDR3 length equals 14 residues.